The 23 T cell receptor beta chains below all came from one sample that was sequenced in a study of neoadjuvant anti-PD-1 for oral cavity cancer. TCRdb's table, derived via immunoSEQ multiplex PCR, lists solely in-frame clones and lacks some. The table has about 9,300 clones, over 50% seen once. The sample in question was tumor tissue, obtained before nivolumab (anti-PD-1) treatment. Every receptor here comes from a person between 40 and 79 years old with oral cavity squamous cell carcinoma.

This clone was seen a single time. The CDR3 region is CSVEMASGTYEQYF. The DNA of the CDR3 is TGCAGCGTTGAAATGGCTAGCGGCACCTACGAGCAGTACTTC. The chain joins TRBV29-1 to TRBJ2-7, with TRBD2 matching over 7 bases. V shed 2 bases, J shed 2 bases, and the junction held 6 bases outside the gene matches. This CDR3 has 14 amino acids. Germline assignment: CDR1 SQVTM and CDR2 ANQGSEA.

J is TRBJ2-7 and V is TRBV27; unclear D gene. CDR1 is MNHEY, CDR2 SMNVEV, per germline (reference sequence). V dropped 3 bases and J dropped 3 bases, with 15 bases sitting between them. This CDR3 spans 15 amino acids. The CDR3 is CASSLGSPRYYEQYF. The DNA of the CDR3 is TGTGCCAGCAGTTTGGGCAGCCCTAGGTACTACGAGCAGTACTTC.

This clone was seen only a few times. The V gene is TRBV5-3, the J gene TRBJ2-1; TRBD1 matches 7 bases. TRBV5-3 is an ORF, and what it does is uncertain. J was trimmed by 9 bases and V by 5 bases; bases with no gene match: 11. The CDR3 totals 14 residues. CDR3: CARRRGQFTGEQFF. CDR3 DNA: TGTGCCAGAAGACGGGGACAGTTTACGGGTGAGCAGTTCTTC.

V gene TRBV18 combines with J gene TRBJ2-5; 12 nucleotides align to TRBD2. Trimming at V came to 5 bases and at J to 4 bases, leaving 8 bases not matched to a gene. This CDR3 is built from 16 residues. The germline V gene has CDR1 KGHSH and CDR2 LQKENI. This CDR3 is CASSSRLAGEAETQYF. CDR3 nucleotides: TGTGCCAGCTCATCCCGACTAGCGGGAGAAGCAGAGACCCAGTACTTC.

The V gene is TRBV7-9, the J gene TRBJ1-1; unclear D gene. The V end was cut by 2 bases, the J end by 0 bases, with 10 bases between. Per germline, CDR1 SEHNR and CDR2 FQNEAQ (reference sequence). The length of the CDR3 is 15 residues. The CDR3 nucleotides are TGTGCCAGCAGCTTACCAGCCCCCCTGAACACTGAAGCTTTCTTT. Translation: CASSLPAPLNTEAFF.

The chain is built from TRBV9 and TRBJ2-1; tentative D call: TRBD2 (6 bases). Germline V lookup: CDR1 SGDLS, CDR2 YYNGEE. The CDR3 is made up of 15 amino acids. V lost 0 bases to trimming and J lost 12 bases, with 19 bases between them. The DNA of the CDR3 is TGTGCCAGCAGCGTAGATGACGGGGGTTTCTCGCGGCAGTTCTTC. This codes for CASSVDDGGFSRQFF.

This clone has a handful of counts. The chain combines TRBV19 with TRBJ2-2, with no clear D. The germline V gene encodes CDR1 LNHDA and CDR2 SQIVND (reference sequence). This CDR3 is 15 amino acids long. Trimming took 1 base from V and 2 from J, leaving 8 bases between them. Here the CDR3 DNA reads TGTGCCAGTAGTATAGTGTTAATAAACACCGGGGAGCTGTTTTTT. Its translation is CASSIVLINTGELFF.

The chain is built from TRBV30 and TRBJ2-1; 8 nucleotides align to TRBD1. The CDR3 runs 15 residues. Trimming cost V 0 bases and J 8 bases; bases outside gene matches: 9. Looked up from germline, CDR1 is GTSNPN and CDR2 is SVGIG (reference sequence). Here the CDR3 DNA reads TGTGCCTGGAGTGTACAAAGGACAGGGTTCGATGAGCAGTTCTTC. Translated, it gives CAWSVQRTGFDEQFF.

The chain uses TRBV5-5 and TRBJ1-6, with TRBD1 identical over 9 bases. Looked up from germline, CDR1 is SGHKS and CDR2 is YYEKEE (reference sequence). With V trimmed by 4 bases and J by 13 bases, 6 bases remained unmatched. There are 13 residues in the CDR3. CDR3 loop: CASSTRDREPLHF. The CDR3 region has the DNA TGTGCCAGCAGCACCCGGGACAGGGAGCCCCTCCACTTT.

This clone was detected a few times. The chain employs TRBV19 and TRBJ1-3; D is unclear. With 1 base removed from V and 4 bases from J, the gap between germline ends came to 11 bases. This CDR3 contains 15 residues. Germline V gene sequence: CDR1 LNHDA, CDR2 SQIVND (reference sequence). CDR3 sequence (DNA): TGTGCCAGTAGTATAGTCCGGGCGCGGGGAAACACCATATATTTT. It specifies CASSIVRARGNTIYF.

This clone was counted only a few times. The rearrangement links TRBV5-1 to TRBJ2-1, with TRBD2 matching over 9 bases. CDR3 length: 13 residues. Germline trimming cut 7 bases from V and 9 bases from J; bases unmatched to any gene: 8. Per germline, CDR1 SGHRS and CDR2 YFSETQ. The CDR3 nucleotides are TGCGCCAGCCGAAAGTTAGCGGGAGTTGAGCAGTTCTTC. Protein sequence: CASRKLAGVEQFF.

The V gene is TRBV19, the J gene TRBJ1-5; TRBD1 aligns across 7 bases. This CDR3 is 14 amino acids long. Trimming took 5 bases from V and 4 from J; bases not matched to a gene: 5. Germline-derived CDR1 and CDR2 are LNHDA and SQIVND (reference sequence). The CDR3 sequence: CASSPGQKNQPQHF. The CDR3 DNA sequence: TGTGCCAGTAGTCCGGGACAGAAAAATCAGCCCCAGCATTTT.

This chain uses TRBV4-2 with TRBJ2-1; 10 bases are shared with TRBD2. The CDR3 has 15 amino acids. From germline, CDR1 is LGHNA and CDR2 YNFKEQ. V was pared by 6 bases and J by 5 bases, with 7 bases of the junction left unmatched. Here the CDR3 DNA reads TGTGCCAGCAGATTGAGGACTAGCGGTAACAATGAGCAGTTCTTC. Protein product: CASRLRTSGNNEQFF.

This chain connects TRBV7-3 to TRBJ2-1, with 7 nucleotides matching TRBD1. With 8 bases clipped from V and 6 bases from J, the junction kept 7 bases outside the gene matches. Germline CDR1 is SGHTA and CDR2 is FQGTGA. The CDR3 covers 13 residues. The DNA for the CDR3 is TGTGCCAGCGCGACAGGGTCTATCAATGAGCAGTTCTTC. Translated, it gives CASATGSINEQFF.

This chain uses TRBV6-6 with TRBJ2-6; a possible D gene is TRBD1 (6 bases). The CDR3 is made up of 16 amino acids. From germline, CDR1 is MNHNY and CDR2 SVGAGI (reference sequence). The V end lost 5 bases, the J end lost 0 bases, and 11 bases lay between the germline ends. The CDR3 spells CASSGGQYSGANVLTF. The CDR3 coding sequence is TGTGCCAGCAGTGGCGGACAGTACTCTGGGGCCAACGTCCTGACTTTC.

The chain links TRBV7-9 to TRBJ2-6; tentative D call: TRBD2 (5 bases). Germline assignment: CDR1 SEHNR and CDR2 FQNEAQ (reference sequence). This CDR3 comprises 17 residues. The ends were cut back, 2 bases at V and 4 bases at J, with 15 bases in the middle. The CDR3 DNA is TGTGCCAGCAGCTTAATGGTCGGGGTCTCCGGGGCCAACGTCCTGACTTTC. This codes for CASSLMVGVSGANVLTF.

This clone was counted a single time. The J gene is TRBJ2-7, the V gene TRBV27; 9 positions match TRBD1. Trimming took 8 bases from V and 3 from J; bases not matched to a gene: 5. Germline values: CDR1 MNHEY, CDR2 SMNVEV (reference sequence). The CDR3 totals 13 residues. CDR3 coding DNA: TGTGCCAGCGGAGGGACAGGGTTCTACGAGCAGTACTTC. It translates to CASGGTGFYEQYF.

This clone was counted a few times. The chain joins TRBV2 to TRBJ2-3, with TRBD2 matching 7 bases. Unmatched junction bases numbered 12, after V lost 7 bases and J lost 2 bases. The V gene's germline CDR1 is SNHLY and CDR2 FYNNEI. This CDR3 spans 16 amino acids. CDR3 DNA sequence: TGTGCCAGCACCGAGGGATCAGGGACTAACACAGATACGCAGTATTTT. Protein product: CASTEGSGTNTDTQYF.

The chain is built from TRBV10-3 and TRBJ2-5, with 13 nucleotides matching TRBD2. J lost 7 bases, V lost 10 bases, and 9 bases had no gene match. The CDR3 spans 14 residues. Germline CDR1 ENHRY, CDR2 SYGVKD. The CDR3 sequence is CATTSGGALGTQYF. In DNA form, the CDR3 reads TGTGCCACTACTAGCGGGGGGGCCTTGGGGACCCAGTACTTC.

This clone was seen just once. J is TRBJ2-7 and V is TRBV7-8; D gene ambiguous. V gave up 6 bases and J gave up 4 bases, with 16 bases separating them. From germline, CDR1 is SGHVS and CDR2 FQNEAQ. The CDR3 has 14 amino acids. The CDR3: CASSPSLTGYEQYF. Written as DNA, the CDR3 is TGTGCCAGCAGTCCCTCACTGACCGGTTACGAGCAGTACTTC.

The chain carries TRBV6-6 and TRBJ1-1; D is uncertain. The CDR3 runs to 13 residues. Germline lookup yields CDR1 MNHNY and CDR2 SVGAGI (reference sequence). Trimming shortened V by 4 bases and J by 1 base, and 7 bases separated the two germline ends. The DNA of the CDR3 is TGTGCCAGCAGTTCCTACGGGAACACTGAAGCTTTCTTT. As protein: CASSSYGNTEAFF.

This rearrangement joins TRBV21-1 to TRBJ2-7; TRBD2 is the table's D call, not checked against the DNA. TRBV21-1 constitutes a pseudogene. The CDR3 sequence is 15 residues long. In nucleotides, the CDR3 is TGTGCCAGCAGCAAAGGAGGGACTAGCGAGTACGAGCAGTACTTC. It encodes CASSKGGTSEYEQYF.

V and J are TRBV18 and TRBJ1-2; possible D gene TRBD1, 6 bases. Germline values: CDR1 KGHSH, CDR2 LQKENI. The CDR3 loop spans 14 amino acids. Trimming shortened V by 1 base and J by 7 bases, and 13 bases separated the two germline ends. The CDR3 nucleotides are TGTGCCAGCTCACCACAGGGGGATCGAGCTGGCTACACCTTC. Amino acid sequence: CASSPQGDRAGYTF. The whole variable domain, filled in from reference TRBV18 and TRBJ1-2, reads NAGVMQNPRHLVRRRGQEARLRCSPMKGHSHVYWYRQLPEEGLKFMVYLQKENIIDESGMPKERFSAEFPKEGPSILRIQQVVRGDSAAYFCASSPQGDRAGYTFGSGTRLTVV.